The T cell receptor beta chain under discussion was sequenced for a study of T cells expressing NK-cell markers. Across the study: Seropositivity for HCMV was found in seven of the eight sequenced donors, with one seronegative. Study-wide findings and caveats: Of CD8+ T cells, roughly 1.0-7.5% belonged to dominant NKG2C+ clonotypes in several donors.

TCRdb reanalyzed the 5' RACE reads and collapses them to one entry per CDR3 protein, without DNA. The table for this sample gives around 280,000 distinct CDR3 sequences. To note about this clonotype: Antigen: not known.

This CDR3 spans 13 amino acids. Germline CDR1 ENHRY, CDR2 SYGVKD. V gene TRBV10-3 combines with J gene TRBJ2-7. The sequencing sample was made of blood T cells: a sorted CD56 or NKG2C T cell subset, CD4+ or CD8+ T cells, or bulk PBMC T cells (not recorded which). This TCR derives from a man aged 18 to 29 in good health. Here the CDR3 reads CAISSGTSYEQYF.